These 2 T cell receptor beta chains originate from one sample sequenced in a study of shared clonotypes between healthy human individuals. Method: immunoSEQ multiplex PCR; TCRdb's copy keeps in-frame clones and lacks some. The table includes over a million clones, 70% to 80% detected once. Sequencing input: memory CD4+ T cells from PBMCs. The subset was: CD45RA-negative fraction. These receptors were collected from a man younger than 30 in good health. Some clones in this sample may be carry-over from other donors' samples.

This chain joins TRBV10-1 and TRBJ1-2; D is possibly TRBD1 (5 bases). Trimming removed 3 bases from V and 1 base from J, with 6 bases in between. The germline gives CDR1 WNHNN, CDR2 SYGVQD (reference sequence). CDR3 size: 13 residues. DNA of the CDR3: TGCGCCAGCAGTGAAGACAGTAACTATGGCTACACCTTC. Protein product: CASSEDSNYGYTF.

The V and J genes are TRBV19 and TRBJ2-7, with D unclear. This CDR3 spans 14 amino acids. The V gene lost 5 bases and the J gene lost 7 bases, with 18 bases spanning the gap. In germline, CDR1 is LNHDA, CDR2 SQIVND (reference sequence). CDR3 DNA sequence: TGTGCCAGTAGTCCTCGATTAGGTCAGGCAGAGCAGTACTTC. It encodes CASSPRLGQAEQYF.